Listed below are T cell receptor beta chains from one sample, sequenced in a study of regulatory T cells in long-lasting Graves disease. Using its own MiXCR run on the multiplex PCR reads, TCRdb lists one record per CDR3 protein. This sample has 500,000 to 800,000 distinct CDR3 sequences, with 25% to 35% found just once. The material was peripheral blood mononuclear cells (PBMCs), obtained when the disease was refractory, from a patient treated with antithyroid drugs. Every receptor here comes from a female donor with Graves disease. Each CDR3 is given with its conserved first and last residue. Fields, in order: V gene, clone size, J gene, D gene, CDR3 protein, CDR3 DNA. D genes are given only for firm matches. Rows give clone size only sometimes, using once, few, many, or a class for an expanded clone.

v_call: TRBV27
clone_size: many
j_call: TRBJ1-5
d_call: .
cdr3_aa: CASSSSTRGWPQHF
cdr3_nt: TGTGCCAGCAGTTCCTCAACCAGGGGTTGGCCCCAGCATTTT

v_call: TRBV27
clone_size: few
j_call: TRBJ2-7
d_call: .
cdr3_aa: CASSVQAYYEQYF
cdr3_nt: TGTGCCAGCTCCGTGCAGGCCTACTACGAGCAGTACTTC

v_call: TRBV9
clone_size: .
j_call: TRBJ1-2
d_call: .
cdr3_aa: CASSVHPQGGNYGYTF
cdr3_nt: TGTGCCAGCAGCGTACATCCCCAGGGTGGCAACTATGGCTACACCTTC

v_call: TRBV28
clone_size: few
j_call: TRBJ2-7
d_call: TRBD2
cdr3_aa: CASSLVSGKVGGYEQYF
cdr3_nt: TGTGCCAGCAGTTTAGTTAGCGGGAAGGTGGGAGGGTACGAGCAGTACTTC

v_call: TRBV27
clone_size: .
j_call: TRBJ2-7
d_call: TRBD2
cdr3_aa: CASRYGTSGIYEQYF
cdr3_nt: TGTGCCAGCAGATACGGGACTAGCGGTATCTACGAGCAGTACTTC

v_call: TRBV24-1
clone_size: many
j_call: TRBJ1-2
d_call: .
cdr3_aa: CATSDPNRDGYTF
cdr3_nt: TGTGCCACCAGTGACCCGAACAGGGACGGCTACACCTTC

v_call: TRBV7-2
clone_size: .
j_call: TRBJ1-1
d_call: .
cdr3_aa: CASSSQINTEAFF
cdr3_nt: TGTGCCAGCAGCTCACAAATTAACACTGAAGCTTTCTTT

v_call: TRBV29-1
clone_size: .
j_call: TRBJ1-6
d_call: .
cdr3_aa: CSVKVPPGPLHF
cdr3_nt: TGCAGCGTTAAAGTCCCCCCGGGACCCCTCCACTTT

v_call: TRBV6-5
clone_size: many
j_call: TRBJ1-1
d_call: TRBD1
cdr3_aa: CASSYGTDTEAFF
cdr3_nt: TGTGCCAGCAGTTACGGGACAGATACTGAAGCTTTCTTT

v_call: TRBV25-1
clone_size: many
j_call: TRBJ1-4
d_call: TRBD1
cdr3_aa: CASSAQTGGDGKLFF
cdr3_nt: TGTGCCAGCAGTGCCCAGACAGGGGGCGACGGAAAACTGTTTTTT

v_call: TRBV10-3
clone_size: few
j_call: TRBJ1-1
d_call: .
cdr3_aa: CAISESIDKNTEAFF
cdr3_nt: TGTGCCATCAGTGAGTCGATTGACAAGAACACTGAAGCTTTCTTT

v_call: TRBV7-8
clone_size: .
j_call: TRBJ1-5
d_call: .
cdr3_aa: CASSFANLPRLENSGPQHF
cdr3_nt: TGTGCCAGCAGCTTCGCCAACTTACCTCGGTTGGAAAACTCCGGGCCCCAGCATTTT

v_call: TRBV12-3/TRBV12-4
clone_size: few
j_call: TRBJ2-1
d_call: TRBD2
cdr3_aa: CASSWTSGIGNEQFF
cdr3_nt: TGTGCCAGCAGCTGGACTAGCGGGATTGGCAATGAGCAGTTCTTC

v_call: TRBV7-2
clone_size: few
j_call: TRBJ1-5
d_call: .
cdr3_aa: CASRKGMGSQPQHF
cdr3_nt: TGTGCCAGCAGAAAAGGGATGGGATCTCAGCCCCAGCATTTT

v_call: TRBV19
clone_size: .
j_call: TRBJ1-4
d_call: .
cdr3_aa: CASSIGTGLSLPEKLFF
cdr3_nt: TGTGCCAGTAGTATAGGGACCGGACTGTCCCTTCCCGAAAAACTGTTTTTT

v_call: TRBV7-2
clone_size: few
j_call: TRBJ2-5
d_call: .
cdr3_aa: CASSLGARGRQETQYF
cdr3_nt: TGTGCCAGCAGCTTAGGTGCTAGGGGAAGGCAAGAGACCCAGTACTTC

v_call: TRBV6-1
clone_size: .
j_call: TRBJ1-2
d_call: .
cdr3_aa: CASSFGRTGYTF
cdr3_nt: TGTGCCAGCAGCTTTGGGAGGACTGGCTACACCTTC

v_call: TRBV29-1
clone_size: .
j_call: TRBJ1-1
d_call: .
cdr3_aa: CSVLDAGNTEAFF
cdr3_nt: TGCAGCGTTCTGGACGCGGGGAACACTGAAGCTTTCTTT

v_call: TRBV19
clone_size: .
j_call: TRBJ2-7
d_call: .
cdr3_aa: CASSVRDGSSYEQYF
cdr3_nt: TGTGCCAGTAGTGTCCGGGACGGAAGCTCCTACGAGCAGTACTTC

v_call: TRBV7-2
clone_size: many
j_call: TRBJ2-5
d_call: .
cdr3_aa: CASSLAAGWVQETQYF
cdr3_nt: TGTGCCAGCAGCTTAGCGGCGGGGTGGGTCCAAGAGACCCAGTACTTC

v_call: TRBV5-6
clone_size: few
j_call: TRBJ2-4
d_call: .
cdr3_aa: CASSQFFRVRNIQYF
cdr3_nt: TGTGCCAGCAGCCAATTCTTTCGTGTCCGAAACATTCAGTACTTC

v_call: TRBV11-2
clone_size: few
j_call: TRBJ2-5
d_call: TRBD2
cdr3_aa: CASSLRPSGGGANGETQYF
cdr3_nt: TGTGCCAGCAGCCTTCGGCCGTCGGGAGGGGGGGCAAATGGGGAGACCCAGTACTTC

v_call: TRBV28
clone_size: .
j_call: TRBJ1-5
d_call: .
cdr3_aa: CASSLVRVNQPQHF
cdr3_nt: TGTGCCAGCAGTTTAGTTAGGGTGAATCAGCCCCAGCATTTT

v_call: TRBV28
clone_size: .
j_call: TRBJ1-5
d_call: TRBD1
cdr3_aa: CASSPGDREGQPQHF
cdr3_nt: TGTGCCAGCAGTCCCGGGGACAGGGAGGGGCAGCCCCAGCATTTT

v_call: TRBV28
clone_size: few
j_call: TRBJ1-4
d_call: TRBD1
cdr3_aa: CASSPGTEGRTKLFF
cdr3_nt: TGTGCCAGCAGTCCGGGGACAGAGGGAAGGACAAAACTGTTTTTT

v_call: TRBV28
clone_size: many
j_call: TRBJ1-5
d_call: .
cdr3_aa: CASSLRAAFPQPQHF
cdr3_nt: TGTGCCAGCAGTTTAAGGGCAGCTTTCCCTCAGCCCCAGCATTTT

v_call: TRBV28
clone_size: many
j_call: TRBJ1-5
d_call: .
cdr3_aa: CASSFKQPQHF
cdr3_nt: TGTGCCAGCAGTTTTAAGCAGCCCCAGCATTTT

v_call: TRBV20-1
clone_size: .
j_call: TRBJ2-7
d_call: TRBD1
cdr3_aa: CSARVYPGTGFYEQYF
cdr3_nt: TGCAGTGCTAGAGTTTATCCCGGGACAGGCTTCTACGAGCAGTACTTC

v_call: TRBV2
clone_size: .
j_call: TRBJ1-2
d_call: .
cdr3_aa: CASSEGGTYGYTF
cdr3_nt: TGTGCCAGCAGTGAGGGGGGGACCTATGGCTACACCTTC

v_call: TRBV29-1
clone_size: .
j_call: TRBJ2-5
d_call: TRBD1
cdr3_aa: CSVEDLWDRRKETQYF
cdr3_nt: TGCAGCGTTGAAGATTTATGGGACAGAAGAAAAGAGACCCAGTACTTC

v_call: TRBV6-2/TRBV6-3
clone_size: .
j_call: TRBJ1-5
d_call: .
cdr3_aa: CASDGRRSQPQHF
cdr3_nt: TGTGCCAGCGATGGACGGCGGAGTCAGCCCCAGCATTTT

v_call: TRBV12-5
clone_size: .
j_call: TRBJ2-3
d_call: TRBD1
cdr3_aa: CASGLAGQGTPQYF
cdr3_nt: TGTGCTAGTGGTTTGGCGGGACAGGGGACTCCGCAGTATTTT